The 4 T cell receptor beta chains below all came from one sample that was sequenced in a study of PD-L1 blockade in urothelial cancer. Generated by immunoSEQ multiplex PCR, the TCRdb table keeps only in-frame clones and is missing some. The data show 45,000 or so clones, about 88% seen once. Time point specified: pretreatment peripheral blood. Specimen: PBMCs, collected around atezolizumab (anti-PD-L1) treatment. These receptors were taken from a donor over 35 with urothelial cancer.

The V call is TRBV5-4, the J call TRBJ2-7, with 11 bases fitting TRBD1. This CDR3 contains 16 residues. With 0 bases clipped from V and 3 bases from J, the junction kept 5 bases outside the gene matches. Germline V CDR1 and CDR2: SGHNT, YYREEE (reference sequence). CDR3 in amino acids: CASSLGGQGGRYEQYF. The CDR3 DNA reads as TGTGCCAGCAGCTTGGGGGGACAGGGGGGACGCTACGAGCAGTACTTC.

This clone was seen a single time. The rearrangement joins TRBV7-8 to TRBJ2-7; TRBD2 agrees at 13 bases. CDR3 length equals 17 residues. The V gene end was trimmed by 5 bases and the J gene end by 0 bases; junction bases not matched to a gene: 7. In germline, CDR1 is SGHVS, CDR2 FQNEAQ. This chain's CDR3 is CASSTPGLAGLSYEQYF. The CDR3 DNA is TGTGCCAGCAGCACCCCGGGACTAGCGGGACTCTCCTACGAGCAGTACTTC.

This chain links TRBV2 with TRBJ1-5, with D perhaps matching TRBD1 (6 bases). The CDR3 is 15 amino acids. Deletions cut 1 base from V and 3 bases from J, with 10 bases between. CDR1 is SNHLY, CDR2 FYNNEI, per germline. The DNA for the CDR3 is TGTGCCAGCAGTGAAGTGGGGACAACCAATCAGCCCCAGCATTTT. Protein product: CASSEVGTTNQPQHF.

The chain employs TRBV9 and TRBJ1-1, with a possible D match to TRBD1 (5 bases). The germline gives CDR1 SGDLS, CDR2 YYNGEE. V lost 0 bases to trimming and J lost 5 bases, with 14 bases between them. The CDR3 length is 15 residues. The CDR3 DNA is TGTGCCAGCAGCGTAGAGGGGCAGGGAGGGACTGAAGCTTTCTTT. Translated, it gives CASSVEGQGGTEAFF.